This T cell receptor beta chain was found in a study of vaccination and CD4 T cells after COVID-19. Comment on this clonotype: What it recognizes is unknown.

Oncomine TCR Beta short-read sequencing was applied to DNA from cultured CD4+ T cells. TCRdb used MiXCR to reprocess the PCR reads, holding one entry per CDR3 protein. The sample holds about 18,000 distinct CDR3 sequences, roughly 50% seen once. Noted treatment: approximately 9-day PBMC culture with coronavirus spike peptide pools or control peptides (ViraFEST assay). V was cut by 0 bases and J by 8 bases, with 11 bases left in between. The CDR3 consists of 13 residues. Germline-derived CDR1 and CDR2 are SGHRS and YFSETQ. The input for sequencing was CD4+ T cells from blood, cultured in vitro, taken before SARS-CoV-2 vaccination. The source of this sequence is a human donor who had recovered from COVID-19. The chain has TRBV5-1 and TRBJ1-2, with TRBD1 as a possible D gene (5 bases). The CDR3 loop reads CASSLEGSRGYTF. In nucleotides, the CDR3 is TGCGCCAGCAGCTTGGAGGGGAGCCGGGGCTACACCTTC.